This T cell receptor (beta chain) was found in a study of T cells in narcolepsy. General study findings and limits: Blood of same and different patients, but not healthy controls, reportedly held recurring autoreactive clonotypes. Same-patient CSF and blood CD4+ T cell clonotypes included HCRT-specific and TRIB2-specific autoreactive ones.

A note on this clone: Its antigen is as yet unknown.

Measured with immunoSEQ multiplex PCR; TCRdb has only the in-frame clones, and not every one. The data hold approximately 31,000 clones, with about 77% observed a single time. The V end lost 4 bases, the J end lost 2 bases, and 12 bases lay between the germline ends. The CDR3 covers 14 residues. From germline, CDR1 is PRHDT and CDR2 FYEKMQ (reference sequence). The sequence was obtained from a human donor with narcolepsy. Material: CD45RA- memory CD4+ T cells from PBMCs. The genes are TRBV13 and TRBJ2-7; tentative D call: TRBD2 (6 bases). In DNA form, the CDR3 reads TGTGCCAGCAGCTCCCGGGGAGGACCCTACGAGCAGTACTTC. Its translation: CASSSRGGPYEQYF. The variable domain in full, completed from reference TRBV13 and TRBJ2-7, reads AAGVIQSPRHLIKEKRETATLKCYPIPRHDTVYWYQQGPGQDPQFLISFYEKMQSDKGSIPDRFSAQQFSDYHSELNMSSLELGDSALYFCASSSRGGPYEQYFGPGTRLTVT.